The 24 T cell receptor beta chains reported below all come from one sample, sequenced in a study of T cell clonality in common variable immunodeficiency. Profiled with immunoSEQ multiplex PCR; TCRdb holds only in-frame clones, not every one. This repertoire holds some 40,000 clones, and none appear only once. The sequencing input was peripheral blood mononuclear cells. The receptor source for this set is a person aged 18 to 70 in good health.

There are many counts of this clone. The sequenced CDR3 bases are TGTGCCAGTAGTGCCATACTAGCGGGGGCCTACAATGAG. Its translation is CASSAILAGAYNE. The whole CDR3 region reads CASSAILAGAYNEQFF. The chain carries TRBV19 and TRBJ2-1; TRBD2 matches 11 bases. The CDR3 end falls 3 residues outside the read, so it is completed with the germline J gene. V lost 5 bases to trimming and J lost 2 bases; unmatched junction nucleotides: 5. CDR1 is LNHDA, CDR2 SQIVND, per germline (reference sequence). This CDR3 spans 16 amino acids.

About this clone: The CDR3 end lies 3 residues beyond the end of the read and is filled in from the germline J gene. The V and J genes are TRBV13 and TRBJ2-3, with 10 bases that match TRBD1. CDR1 is PRHDT and CDR2 is FYEKMQ in the germline V gene (reference sequence). The CDR3 runs 17 residues. Trimming took 5 bases from V and 4 from J; bases not matched to a gene: 12. The CDR3 loop is CASSPGQGSRRADTQYF. Incomplete CDR3 DNA: TGTGCCAGCAGCCCGGGACAGGGGAGCCGGAGGGCAGATACG.

On this clone: The read comes to an end 3 residues before the CDR3 does, leaving the germline J gene to fill in the end. The chain uses TRBV7-2 and TRBJ2-1; 8 nucleotides match TRBD2. Germline V lookup: CDR1 SGHTA, CDR2 FQGNSA. The CDR3 is 13 amino acids. The V and J ends lost 5 bases and 7 bases, in that order; junction bases with no gene match: 4. CDR3 DNA, as far as it was read: TGTGCCAGCAGCGTGACTAGCGAGAATGAG. Translating it yields CASSVTSENE. The complete CDR3 reads CASSVTSENEQFF. Variable domain in full (rest from reference TRBV7-2 and TRBJ2-1): GAGVSQSPSNKVTEKGKDVELRCDPISGHTALYWYRQSLGQGLEFLIYFQGNSAPDKSGLPSDRFSAERTGGSVSTLTIQRTQQEDSAVYLCASSVTSENEQFFGPGTRLTVL.

This clone was seen a handful of times. The read halts 3 residues ahead of the CDR3 end, with the missing end drawn from the germline J gene. V is TRBV19 and J is TRBJ1-4; possible D gene TRBD1, 5 bases. With 0 bases removed from V and 4 bases from J, the gap between germline ends came to 21 bases. Looked up from germline, CDR1 is LNHDA and CDR2 is SQIVND (reference sequence). The CDR3 runs to 19 residues. CDR3 bases read: TGTGCCAGTAGTATAGATGGGTCTGCGACAGTCATCCTTAATGAAAAA. Its protein product is CASSIDGSATVILNEK. Given in full, the CDR3 is CASSIDGSATVILNEKLFF.

This clone was observed at least ten times. The CDR3 reads CASSLFGGANEQFF. The part of the CDR3 DNA that was read is TGTGCCAGCAGCTTATTTGGGGGGGCGAATGAG. The chain couples TRBV7-8 to TRBJ2-1, with D possibly matching TRBD2 (7 bases). Sequencing ends 3 residues short of the CDR3 end; the germline J gene provides the rest. Germline loops: CDR1 SGHVS, CDR2 FQNEAQ. V lost 2 bases and J lost 7, with 12 bases in between. The CDR3 is 14 amino acids.

This clone was seen only a few times. The read terminates 3 residues before the CDR3 end, so the remaining end is supplied by the germline J gene. This rearrangement joins TRBV6-1 to TRBJ1-3; D is unclear. This CDR3 has 11 residues. The germline gives CDR1 MNHNS, CDR2 SASEGT. CDR3 DNA (partial): TGTGCCAGCAGTGAGTTAGTGGTT. Protein: CASSELVV. The whole CDR3 sequence is CASSELVVIYF.

There are many counts of this clone. The part of the CDR3 DNA that was read is TGCAGTGCTACGGCCACGGGACAGACCCTTAGCAATCAGCCC. It yields the protein CSATATGQTLSNQP. The whole CDR3 region reads CSATATGQTLSNQPQHF. The V call is TRBV20-1, the J call TRBJ1-5; TRBD1 matches 7 bases. The read falls 3 residues short of the CDR3 end, and the missing part is taken from the germline J gene. V lost 4 bases and J lost 0; bases outside the gene matches: 12. The CDR3 runs to 17 residues. CDR1 and CDR2 from the germline V gene are DFQATT and SNEGSKA (reference sequence).

This clone has ten or more counts. The read ends 3 residues before the CDR3 terminus; that terminus is restored from the germline J gene. The chain carries TRBV4-2 and TRBJ1-1, with 7 bases that match TRBD1. With V trimmed by 6 bases and J by 2 bases, 3 bases remained unmatched. The V gene's germline CDR1 is LGHNA and CDR2 YNFKEQ. There are 13 residues in the CDR3. CDR3 loop: CASRGQLNTEAFF. The DNA read from the CDR3 is TGTGCCAGCAGGGGACAGTTAAACACTGAA.

This clone was counted ten times or more. The read comes to an end 3 residues before the CDR3 does, leaving the germline J gene to fill in the end. The rearrangement joins TRBV20-1 to TRBJ2-1; D gene unclear. This CDR3 has 17 amino acids. Germline CDR1 is DFQATT and CDR2 is SNEGSKA (reference sequence). The V end lost 4 bases, the J end lost 0 bases, and 19 bases lay between the germline ends. CDR3 DNA (partial): TGCAGTGCTAATTGGGTAATAGGCGGATACTCCTACAATGAG. Translating it yields CSANWVIGGYSYNE. The complete CDR3 sequence is CSANWVIGGYSYNEQFF.

With regard to this clone: The read ends 3 residues early relative to the CDR3; the germline J gene fills the gap. This chain joins TRBV19 and TRBJ2-1; 10 bases agree with TRBD2. The V segment lost 2 bases and the J segment 8 bases; nucleotides outside the gene matches: 6. Germline assignment: CDR1 LNHDA and CDR2 SQIVND (reference sequence). The CDR3 is made up of 15 amino acids. CDR3 DNA (partial): TGTGCCAGTAGTATACTAGCGGGAGTCCGGGATGAG. Protein product: CASSILAGVRDE. The complete CDR3 sequence is CASSILAGVRDEQFF.

This clone came up a few times. Read sequence stops 3 residues before the CDR3 end, and the germline J gene provides the missing end. The chain links TRBV19 to TRBJ1-5; TRBD1 matches 9 bases. Germline CDR1 reads LNHDA; CDR2 reads SQIVND (reference sequence). The CDR3 has 17 residues. The J segment lost 6 bases and the V segment lost 6 bases, leaving 15 bases of the junction unmatched. The CDR3 is CASRPILGQGSIQPQHF. CDR3 DNA (partial): TGTGCCAGTAGACCTATCCTAGGACAGGGGTCCATTCAGCCC.

At least ten counts were recorded for this clone. The CDR3 sequence is CASSLGRAQDTQYF. CDR3 DNA (partial): TGTGCCAGCAGTTTGGGCAGAGCCCAGGATACG. The chain has TRBV2 and TRBJ2-3, with D unresolved. With the read ending 3 residues before the CDR3 end, the germline J gene is used to fill in that end. Germline V lookup: CDR1 SNHLY, CDR2 FYNNEI. With 5 bases removed from V and 6 bases from J, the gap between germline ends came to 15 bases. This CDR3 contains 14 residues.

In regard to this clone: The read terminates 3 residues ahead of where the CDR3 ends, so the germline J gene completes it. This chain connects TRBV19 to TRBJ1-5; D is unclear. The ends were cut back, 6 bases at V and 0 bases at J, with 18 bases in the middle. Germline lookup yields CDR1 LNHDA and CDR2 SQIVND (reference sequence). This CDR3 spans 17 amino acids. CDR3 region: CASSALGLTYSNQPQHF. CDR3 DNA (partial): TGTGCCAGTAGCGCTCTAGGACTGACTTATAGCAATCAGCCC.

This clone was observed at least ten times. The observed sequence ends 3 residues before the CDR3 terminus, with the missing tail filled in from the germline J gene. V is TRBV20-1 and J is TRBJ1-3, with D perhaps TRBD1 (5 bases). The CDR3 totals 13 residues. Germline V gene lookup returns CDR1 DFQATT and CDR2 SNEGSKA (reference sequence). Trimming removed 0 bases at V and 3 bases at J, with 6 bases between. The sequenced CDR3 bases are TGCAGTGCTAGAGAGGGGCGTGGAAACACC. It yields the protein CSAREGRGNT. The full CDR3 protein reads CSAREGRGNTIYF.

Many counts were recorded for this clone. The sequenced fragment ends 3 residues before the CDR3 boundary, so the rest is inferred from the germline J gene. J is TRBJ1-4 and V is TRBV7-2; no reliable D call. V lost 3 bases, J lost 7 bases, and 9 bases lay in between. The V gene's germline CDR1 is SGHTA and CDR2 FQGNSA. The CDR3 totals 13 residues. CDR3 amino acids: CASSFWAAEKLFF. Partial CDR3 DNA: TGTGCCAGCAGCTTCTGGGCCGCTGAAAAA.

This clone came up a few times. The CDR3 end lies 3 residues beyond the end of the read and is filled in from the germline J gene. The J gene is TRBJ1-4, the V gene TRBV7-8; TRBD1 matches at 10 bases. There are 14 residues in the CDR3. Unmatched junction bases numbered 7, after V lost 5 bases and J lost 10 bases. Germline CDR1 and CDR2: SGHVS and FQNEAQ. Partial CDR3 DNA: TGTGCCAGCAGCCACAGACAGGGGGCTGGAAAA. Protein sequence: CASSHRQGAGK. The full CDR3 protein is CASSHRQGAGKLFF.

This clone was picked up many times. The read falls 3 residues short of the CDR3 end, and the missing part is taken from the germline J gene. The V call is TRBV28, the J call TRBJ1-1; 7 nucleotides line up with TRBD1. The CDR3 is 15 residues long. The junction had 12 bases not matched to a gene; V was cut back by 10 bases and J by 1 base. Germline loops: CDR1 MDHEN, CDR2 SYDVKM. The sequenced part of the CDR3 DNA is TGTGCCATCGGACAGGCGCAACTGGGGAACACTGAA. Protein sequence: CAIGQAQLGNTE. The full CDR3 reads CAIGQAQLGNTEAFF.

This clone appeared many times. The read halts 3 residues ahead of the CDR3 end, with the missing end drawn from the germline J gene. The chain combines TRBV5-4 with TRBJ2-7, with 7 bases that match TRBD1. This CDR3 contains 14 residues. The germline V gene has CDR1 SGHNT and CDR2 YYREEE (reference sequence). J lost 4 bases, V lost 5 bases, and 9 bases had no gene match. CDR3 amino acids: CASRKRDSKYEQYF. CDR3 DNA, as far as it was read: TGTGCCAGCAGGAAAAGGGACAGTAAATACGAG.

This clone was detected many times. The sequenced fragment ends 3 residues before the CDR3 boundary, so the rest is inferred from the germline J gene. V gene TRBV7-6 combines with J gene TRBJ2-7; TRBD1 is a possible D gene (6 bases). This CDR3 contains 16 residues. The germline V gene has CDR1 SGHVS and CDR2 FNYEAQ. The V and J ends lost 4 bases and 1 base respectively, with 17 bases between them. The sequenced CDR3 bases are TGTGCCAGCAGCTCCTCCCCAGGGGCGCCTTCCTACGAG. Translated: CASSSSPGAPSYE. The whole CDR3 sequence is CASSSSPGAPSYEQYF.

Many counts were recorded for this clone. The read halts 3 residues ahead of the CDR3 end, with the missing end drawn from the germline J gene. The chain is built from TRBV23-1 and TRBJ2-4, with D perhaps matching TRBD2 (6 bases). TRBV23-1 is an ORF, with its function uncertain. V was clipped by 4 bases and J by 7 bases, with 23 bases between them. The CDR3 is 17 residues long. The CDR3 spells CASSPSLRTCSGNIQYF. The sequenced part of the CDR3 DNA is TGCGCCAGCAGTCCATCCCTCAGGACCTGCAGCGGGAACATT.

This clone was found many times. The sequenced fragment ends 3 residues before the CDR3 boundary, so the rest is inferred from the germline J gene. The chain carries TRBV30 and TRBJ2-2, with 7 nucleotides matching TRBD1. Per germline, CDR1 GTSNPN and CDR2 SVGIG (reference sequence). Unmatched junction bases numbered 9, after V lost 4 bases and J lost 4 bases. The CDR3 totals 15 residues. The CDR3 bases that were read are TGTGCCTGGAATTCCCACAGGGGTAGCACCGGGGAG. Translation gives CAWNSHRGSTGE. The complete CDR3 sequence is CAWNSHRGSTGELFF.

At least ten counts were recorded for this clone. The CDR3 is cut off 3 residues early in the read; its end comes from the germline J gene. This chain connects TRBV7-9 to TRBJ2-3; D not certain. Germline CDR1 is SEHNR and CDR2 is FQNEAQ (reference sequence). V was shortened by 4 bases and J by 6 bases, with 11 bases between the two germline ends. The CDR3 spans 13 residues. Incomplete CDR3 DNA: TGTGCCAGCAGCTATACTGCTTCGGATACG. Its translation: CASSYTASDT. The CDR3 in full is CASSYTASDTQYF.

This clone has ten or more counts. The CDR3 extends 3 residues past the end of the read, so its final part is completed from the germline J gene. This sequence joins TRBV13 and TRBJ2-3; no clear D. The germline gives CDR1 PRHDT, CDR2 FYEKMQ (reference sequence). This CDR3 comprises 11 residues. V lost 5 bases to trimming and J lost 6 bases, with 6 bases between them. CDR3 in amino acids: CASSPRDTQYF. The part of the CDR3 DNA that was read is TGTGCCAGCAGCCCTCGGGATACG.

This clone was seen a handful of times. The CDR3 end falls 3 residues outside the read, so it is completed with the germline J gene. The V gene is TRBV30, the J gene TRBJ2-7; D gene unclear. The CDR3 extends over 14 amino acids. Germline-derived CDR1 and CDR2 are GTSNPN and SVGIG (reference sequence). V lost 0 bases, J lost 0 bases, and 9 bases lay in between. CDR3 loop: CAWSVASFSYEQYF. The covered CDR3 bases are TGTGCCTGGAGTGTAGCGTCGTTCTCCTACGAG.